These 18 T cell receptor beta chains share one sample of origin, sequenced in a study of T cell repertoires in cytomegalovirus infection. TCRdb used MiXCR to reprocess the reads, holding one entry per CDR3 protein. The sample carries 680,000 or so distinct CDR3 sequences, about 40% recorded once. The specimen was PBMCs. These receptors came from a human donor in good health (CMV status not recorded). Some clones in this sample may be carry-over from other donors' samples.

This CDR3 reads CAWKGDGRIHEQFF. The DNA for the CDR3 is TGTGCCTGGAAGGGGGACGGTCGTATCCATGAGCAGTTCTTC. The chain has TRBV30 and TRBJ2-1; the D gene is possibly TRBD1 (6 bases). The CDR3 is 14 residues long. Germline CDR1 and CDR2: GTSNPN and SVGIG (reference sequence). V was cut by 4 bases and J by 8 bases, with 18 bases left in between.

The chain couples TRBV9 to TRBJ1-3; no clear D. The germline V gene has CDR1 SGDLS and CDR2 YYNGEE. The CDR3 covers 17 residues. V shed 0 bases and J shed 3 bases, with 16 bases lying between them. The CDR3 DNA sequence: TGTGCCAGCAGCGTAGGTTGGAGGCAGGTCCATGGAAACACCATATATTTT. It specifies CASSVGWRQVHGNTIYF.

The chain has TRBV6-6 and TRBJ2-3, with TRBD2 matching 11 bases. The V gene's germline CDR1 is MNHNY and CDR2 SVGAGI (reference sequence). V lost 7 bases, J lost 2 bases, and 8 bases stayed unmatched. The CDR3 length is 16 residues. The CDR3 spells CASNLLAGAVTDTQYF. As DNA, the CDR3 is TGTGCCAGCAACCTACTAGCGGGGGCCGTCACAGATACGCAGTATTTT.

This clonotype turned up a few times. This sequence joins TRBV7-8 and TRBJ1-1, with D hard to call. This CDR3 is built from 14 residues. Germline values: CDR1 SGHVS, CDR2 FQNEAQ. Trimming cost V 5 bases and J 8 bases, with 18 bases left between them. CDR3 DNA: TGTGCCAGCAGCCCCGATGGGCGGAGGTCGGAAGCTTTCTTT. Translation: CASSPDGRRSEAFF.

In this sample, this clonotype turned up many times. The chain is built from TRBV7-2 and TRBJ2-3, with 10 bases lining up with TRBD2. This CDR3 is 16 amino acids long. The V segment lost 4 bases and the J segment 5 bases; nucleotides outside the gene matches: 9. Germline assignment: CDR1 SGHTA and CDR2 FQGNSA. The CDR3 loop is CASSSERGGVIDTQYF. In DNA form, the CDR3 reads TGTGCCAGCAGCTCCGAGCGGGGGGGTGTTATAGATACGCAGTATTTT.

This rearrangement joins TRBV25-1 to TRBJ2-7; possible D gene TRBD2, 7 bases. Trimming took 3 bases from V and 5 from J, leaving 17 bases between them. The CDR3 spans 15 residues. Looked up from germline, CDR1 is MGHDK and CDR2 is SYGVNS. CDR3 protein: CASSETGGVPHEQYF. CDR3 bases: TGTGCCAGCAGTGAGACGGGGGGCGTTCCCCACGAGCAGTACTTC.

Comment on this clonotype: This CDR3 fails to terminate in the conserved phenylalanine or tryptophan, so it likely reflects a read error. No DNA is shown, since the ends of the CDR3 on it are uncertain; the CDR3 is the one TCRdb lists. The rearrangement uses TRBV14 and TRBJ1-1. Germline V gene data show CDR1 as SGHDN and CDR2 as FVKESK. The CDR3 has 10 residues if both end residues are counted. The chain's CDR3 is CASSSKPELC.

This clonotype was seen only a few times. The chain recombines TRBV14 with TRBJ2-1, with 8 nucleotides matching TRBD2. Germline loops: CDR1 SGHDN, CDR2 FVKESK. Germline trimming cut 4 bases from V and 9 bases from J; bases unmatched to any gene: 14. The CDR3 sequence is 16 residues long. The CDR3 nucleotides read TGTGCCAGCAGCCCGAGGACTAGCCCCTCACGGGGTGAGCAGTTCTTC. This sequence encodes CASSPRTSPSRGEQFF.

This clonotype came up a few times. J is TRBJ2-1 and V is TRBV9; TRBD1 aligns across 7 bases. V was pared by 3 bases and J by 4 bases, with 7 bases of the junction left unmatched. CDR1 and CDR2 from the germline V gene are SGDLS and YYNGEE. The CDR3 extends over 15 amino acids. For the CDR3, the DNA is TGTGCCAGCAGCGCGGCGCCAGGGGGTTACAATGAGCAGTTCTTC. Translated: CASSAAPGGYNEQFF.

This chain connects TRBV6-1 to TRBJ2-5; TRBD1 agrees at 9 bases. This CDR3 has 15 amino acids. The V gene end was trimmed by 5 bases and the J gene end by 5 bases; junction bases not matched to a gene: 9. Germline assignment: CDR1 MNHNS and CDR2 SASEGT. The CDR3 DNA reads TGTGCCAGCAGTTCATCCGGGACAGGGACGGAGACCCAGTACTTC. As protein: CASSSSGTGTETQYF.

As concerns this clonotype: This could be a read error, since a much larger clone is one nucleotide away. CDR3 sequence: CASSQRTGASF. The CDR3 nucleotides read TGTGCCAGCAGCCAGAGGACAGGGGCGTCCTTC. The chain combines TRBV7-2 with TRBJ1-2, with TRBD1 matching over 9 bases. Germline CDR1 reads SGHTA; CDR2 reads FQGNSA. The length of the CDR3 is 11 residues.

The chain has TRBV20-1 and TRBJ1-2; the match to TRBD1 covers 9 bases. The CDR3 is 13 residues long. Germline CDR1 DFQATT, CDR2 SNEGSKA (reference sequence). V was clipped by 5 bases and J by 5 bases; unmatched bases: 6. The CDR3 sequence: CSARDRVLYGYTF. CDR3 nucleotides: TGCAGTGCTCGGGACAGGGTCCTTTATGGCTACACCTTC.

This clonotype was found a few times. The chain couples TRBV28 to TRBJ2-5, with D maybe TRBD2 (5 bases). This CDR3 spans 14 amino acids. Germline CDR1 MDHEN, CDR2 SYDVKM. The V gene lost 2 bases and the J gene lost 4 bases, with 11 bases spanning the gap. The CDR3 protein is CASSLIGGTETQYF. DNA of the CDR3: TGTGCCAGCAGTTTAATCGGAGGAACAGAGACCCAGTACTTC. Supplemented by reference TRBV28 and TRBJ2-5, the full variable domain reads DVKVTQSSRYLVKRTGEKVFLECVQDMDHENMFWYRQDPGLGLRLIYFSYDVKMKEKGDIPEGYSVSREKKERFSLILESASTNQTSMYLCASSLIGGTETQYFGPGTRLLVL.

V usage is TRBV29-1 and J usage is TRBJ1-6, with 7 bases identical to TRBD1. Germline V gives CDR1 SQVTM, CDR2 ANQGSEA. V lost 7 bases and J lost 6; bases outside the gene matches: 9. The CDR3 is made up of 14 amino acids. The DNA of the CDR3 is TGCAGCGCCTCTGAGGGGGCGAGTAATTCACCCCTCCACTTT. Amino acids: CSASEGASNSPLHF.

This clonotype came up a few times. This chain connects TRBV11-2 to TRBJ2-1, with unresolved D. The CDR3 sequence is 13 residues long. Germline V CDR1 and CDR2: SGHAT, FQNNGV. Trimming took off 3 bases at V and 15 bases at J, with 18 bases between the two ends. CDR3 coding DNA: TGTGCCAGCAGCTTGGGTTCCGAATACAAGGGGTTCTTC. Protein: CASSLGSEYKGFF.

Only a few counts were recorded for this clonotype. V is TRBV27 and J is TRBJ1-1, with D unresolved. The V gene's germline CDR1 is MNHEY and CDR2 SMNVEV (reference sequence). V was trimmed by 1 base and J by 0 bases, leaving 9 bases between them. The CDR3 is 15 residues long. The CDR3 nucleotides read TGTGCCAGCAGTTTATTTGCAGCGATGAACACTGAAGCTTTCTTT. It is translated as CASSLFAAMNTEAFF.

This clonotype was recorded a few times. This chain's CDR3 is CSASWGAYEQYF. CDR3 in DNA: TGCAGTGCTAGTTGGGGGGCTTACGAGCAGTACTTC. The chain couples TRBV20-1 to TRBJ2-7; tentatively, D is TRBD1 or TRBD2 (6 bases each). V lost 3 bases to trimming and J lost 4 bases, with 10 bases between them. The germline V gene has CDR1 DFQATT and CDR2 SNEGSKA (reference sequence). There are 12 residues in the CDR3.

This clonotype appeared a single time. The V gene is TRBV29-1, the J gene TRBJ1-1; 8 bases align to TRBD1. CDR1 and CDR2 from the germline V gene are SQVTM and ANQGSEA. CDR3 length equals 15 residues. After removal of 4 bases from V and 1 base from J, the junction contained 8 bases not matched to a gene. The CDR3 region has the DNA TGCAGCGTTGCCGGAACCGGGACAGGGAACACTGAAGCTTTCTTT. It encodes CSVAGTGTGNTEAFF.